A single sample gave rise to the 27 T cell receptor beta chains below, sequenced in a study of blood T cells in healthy people across ages. Primed by a sample-barcoded 5' primer and a J-beta primer mix, a second PCR proceeded for about 6 to 11 cycles. TCRdb re-analysed the 5' RACE reads in MiXCR, keeping a single row per CDR3 protein. The sample consists of hundreds of thousands of distinct CDR3 sequences, more than 25% of them appearing once. Sequenced: blood. The source is a woman of 80 years or more in good health.

This clonotype has ten or more counts. The gene calls are TRBV4-3 and TRBJ1-4; D possibly corresponds to TRBD1 (6 bases). Germline CDR1 is LGHNA and CDR2 is YSLEER. The CDR3 covers 15 residues. Trimming cost V 1 base and J 7 bases, with 13 bases left between them. The CDR3 coding sequence is TGCGCCAGCAGCCAAGGGGTTCAGGGGCTTGAAAAACTGTTTTTT. Protein product: CASSQGVQGLEKLFF.

This chain uses TRBV5-1 with TRBJ2-1, with TRBD2 matching over 7 bases. The V gene end was trimmed by 3 bases and the J gene end by 13 bases; junction bases not matched to a gene: 13. CDR1 and CDR2 from the germline V gene are SGHRS and YFSETQ. CDR3 length equals 14 residues. CDR3 loop: CASSSTSSGETQFF. For the CDR3, the DNA is TGCGCCAGCAGCTCGACTAGCTCGGGGGAGACCCAGTTCTTC.

This clonotype was counted at least ten times. The chain combines TRBV29-1 with TRBJ2-5; no definite D call. V was trimmed by 3 bases and J by 0 bases, leaving 8 bases between them. This CDR3 is 13 amino acids long. Germline-derived CDR1 and CDR2 are SQVTM and ANQGSEA. The CDR3 bases are TGCAGCGTTGAGTCAGGCAACCAAGAGACCCAGTACTTC. Translated, it gives CSVESGNQETQYF.

As regards this clonotype: A much more abundant neighbour one base away suggests this may be a read error. This chain joins TRBV11-2 and TRBJ2-5; 9 bases are a match to TRBD1. CDR3 length: 16 amino acids. Germline trimming cut 3 bases from V and 5 bases from J; bases unmatched to any gene: 10. Germline V gene sequence: CDR1 SGHAT, CDR2 FQNNGV. The CDR3 sequence is CASSFPGTGNSETQYF. The CDR3 nucleotides are TGTGCCAGCAGCTTCCCCGGGACAGGGAATTCGGAGACCCAGTACTTC.

Written as DNA, the CDR3 is TGCGCCAGCAAAGGGGCAGGTTTATACGAGCAGTACTTC. This sequence encodes CASKGAGLYEQYF. This sequence joins TRBV10-2 and TRBJ2-7; TRBD1 might be the D (5 bases). Germline V gene data show CDR1 as WSHSY and CDR2 as SAAADI. The CDR3 has 13 residues. Trimming removed 7 bases from V and 4 bases from J, with 14 bases in between.

The sample holds many counts of this clonotype. The gene calls are TRBV20-1 and TRBJ2-7; the D gene is possibly TRBD1 (5 bases). Germline values: CDR1 DFQATT, CDR2 SNEGSKA (reference sequence). The V and J ends lost 2 bases and 7 bases respectively, with 21 bases between them. This CDR3 comprises 15 residues. The CDR3 bases are TGCAGTGCTAGACCTTATAGGACGGGTGCAGGGGAGCAGTACTTC. Its protein is CSARPYRTGAGEQYF.

To note about this clonotype: A much larger clonotype is one base distant, so this may be a read error. The V call is TRBV7-8, the J call TRBJ2-7; TRBD1 or TRBD2 may be the D gene (5 bases each). The CDR3 covers 12 residues. The germline V and J ends were trimmed by 6 bases and 5 bases, with 11 bases remaining between them. Germline values: CDR1 SGHVS, CDR2 FQNEAQ. CDR3: CASSRDLHEQYF. CDR3 DNA sequence: TGTGCCAGCAGTCGGGACCTCCACGAGCAGTACTTC.

The rearrangement joins TRBV10-3 to TRBJ2-3; no clear D. Germline loops: CDR1 ENHRY, CDR2 SYGVKD. CDR3 length: 11 residues. V was cut by 9 bases and J by 0 bases, with 4 bases left in between. The CDR3 protein is CAMGSTDTQYF. The CDR3 DNA reads TGTGCCATGGGGAGCACAGATACGCAGTATTTT.

The V call is TRBV20-1, the J call TRBJ1-1, with TRBD1 identical over 10 bases. The CDR3 consists of 13 residues. Germline CDR1 reads DFQATT; CDR2 reads SNEGSKA (reference sequence). The trim removed 4 bases at V and 7 bases at J, leaving 6 bases unmatched. In DNA form, the CDR3 reads TGCAGTGCTAAGACAGGGGGCTCCTTTGAAGCTTTCTTT. This encodes CSAKTGGSFEAFF.

CDR3 protein: CASSFGPSGYEQYF. The CDR3 nucleotides are TGTGCCAGCAGCTTCGGGCCTAGCGGCTATGAGCAGTACTTC. The chain couples TRBV7-2 to TRBJ2-7, with 7 bases fitting TRBD2. The CDR3 runs to 14 residues. Germline values: CDR1 SGHTA, CDR2 FQGNSA. V was clipped by 3 bases and J by 7 bases; unmatched bases: 9.

J is TRBJ1-6 and V is TRBV7-8; possibly TRBD1 for D (6 bases). V was clipped by 1 base and J by 7 bases, with 11 bases between them. The CDR3 runs 15 residues. The germline gives CDR1 SGHVS, CDR2 FQNEAQ. The CDR3 nucleotides are TGTGCCAGCAGCTTAGATTGGGGGGGCAATTCACCCCTCCACTTT. It specifies CASSLDWGGNSPLHF.

The chain links TRBV7-9 to TRBJ2-3, with 8 positions matching TRBD2. The CDR3 is made up of 15 amino acids. Germline trimming cut 6 bases from V and 1 base from J; bases unmatched to any gene: 6. Germline V gene data show CDR1 as SEHNR and CDR2 as FQNEAQ (reference sequence). The CDR3 region is CASRKETSGTDTQYF. The CDR3 DNA reads as TGTGCCAGCAGAAAAGAGACTAGCGGCACAGATACGCAGTATTTT.

Only a few counts were recorded for this clonotype. The V call is TRBV12-3 or TRBV12-4, the J call TRBJ2-2, with unresolved D. This CDR3 spans 16 amino acids. V lost 6 bases and J lost 1, with 15 bases in between. CDR3 bases: TGTGCCAGCAGAACCCAGAGACTCCTGAACACCGGGGAGCTGTTTTTT. Translating it yields CASRTQRLLNTGELFF.

This clonotype appeared many times. The DNA for the CDR3 is TGTGCCAGCAGTTTTTGGGAGGACACTGAAGCTTTCTTT. Amino acid sequence: CASSFWEDTEAFF. The chain has TRBV12-3 or TRBV12-4 and TRBJ1-1; D not certain. The V gene lost 3 bases and the J gene lost 3 bases, with 8 bases spanning the gap. The CDR3 has 13 amino acids.

This clonotype has a handful of counts. The rearrangement links TRBV6-5 to TRBJ1-2; D may be TRBD1 (5 bases). Germline CDR1 is MNHEY and CDR2 is SVGAGI. This CDR3 is built from 14 residues. Deletions cut 5 bases from V and 4 bases from J, with 14 bases between. The CDR3 DNA sequence: TGTGCCAGCAGTCCAGGTCTACAGGTCTATGGCTACACCTTC. This sequence encodes CASSPGLQVYGYTF.

The V and J genes are TRBV3-1 and TRBJ1-2; weak D call: TRBD1 (6 bases). Trimming took 6 bases from V and 4 from J, leaving 18 bases between them. The CDR3 runs to 15 residues. Germline CDR1 and CDR2: LGHDT and YNNKEL (reference sequence). The CDR3 reads CASSLTRGQFYGYTF. CDR3 nucleotides: TGTGCCAGCAGTCTTACCCGAGGACAGTTCTATGGCTACACCTTC. The full variable domain, completed using reference TRBV3-1 and TRBJ1-2, is DTAVSQTPKYLVTQMGNDKSIKCEQNLGHDTMYWYKQDSKKFLKIMFSYNNKELIINETVPNRFSPKSPDKAHLNLHINSLELGDSAVYFCASSLTRGQFYGYTFGSGTRLTVV.

This clonotype occurred many times. The chain is built from TRBV3-1 and TRBJ2-7; 7 nucleotides agree with TRBD1. Germline trimming cut 4 bases from V and 5 bases from J; bases unmatched to any gene: 11. CDR1 LGHDT and CDR2 YNNKEL come from the germline V gene (reference sequence). This CDR3 is 15 amino acids long. CDR3 in DNA: TGTGCCAGCAGCCTCCAGGCAGGGGGTCAGGACGAGCAGTACTTC. It yields the protein CASSLQAGGQDEQYF.

CDR3 DNA: TGTGCCACCAGTGGAAACAGGGGGCGGAATGAGCAGTTCTTC. It specifies CATSGNRGRNEQFF. The rearrangement joins TRBV24-1 to TRBJ2-1, with 9 bases matching TRBD1. The CDR3 loop spans 14 amino acids. The trim removed 5 bases at V and 7 bases at J, leaving 5 bases unmatched. Germline-derived CDR1 and CDR2 are KGHDR and SFDVKD.

This clonotype has at least ten counts. V gene TRBV7-6 combines with J gene TRBJ2-7; D is possibly TRBD1 or TRBD2 (6 bases each). The CDR3 runs 13 residues. Trimming removed 8 bases at V and 6 bases at J, with 17 bases between. Germline loops: CDR1 SGHVS, CDR2 FNYEAQ. The CDR3 region is CASSLQGTGEQYF. The CDR3 DNA follows: TGTGCCAGCTCCCTCCAGGGGACTGGCGAGCAGTACTTC. The full variable domain, completed using reference TRBV7-6 and TRBJ2-7, is GAGVSQSPRYKVTKRGQDVALRCDPISGHVSLYWYRQALGQGPEFLTYFNYEAQQDKSGLPNDRFSAERPEGSISTLTIQRTEQRDSAMYRCASSLQGTGEQYFGPGTRLTVT.

This clonotype was seen a few times. The V call is TRBV5-1, the J call TRBJ1-1; no clear D gene. The germline V gene encodes CDR1 SGHRS and CDR2 YFSETQ. The CDR3 spans 14 residues. The CDR3 DNA reads as TGCACTTCAAAATCGACCCGGGGAGAGACTGAAGCTTTCTTT. It is translated as CTSKSTRGETEAFF. The full variable domain, in which reference TRBV5-1 and TRBJ1-1 provide the parts outside the CDR3, is KAGVTQTPRYLIKTRGQQVTLSCSPISGHRSVSWYQQTPGQGLQFLFEYFSETQRNKGNFPGRFSGRQFSNSRSEMNVSTLELGDSALYLCTSKSTRGETEAFFGQGTRLTVV.

This clonotype was picked up a small number of times. V usage is TRBV9 and J usage is TRBJ1-6, with TRBD1 matching 10 bases. After removal of 2 bases from V and 8 bases from J, the junction contained 4 bases not matched to a gene. Germline values: CDR1 SGDLS, CDR2 YYNGEE. This CDR3 is 15 amino acids long. The CDR3 sequence is CASSVTGTGDSPLHF. The CDR3 nucleotides read TGTGCCAGCAGCGTTACCGGGACAGGGGATTCACCCCTCCACTTT.

The sample holds one count of this clonotype. A read error may explain this, as a much larger clone is one base away. This chain uses TRBV4-1 with TRBJ2-7; TRBD2 agrees at 7 bases. The J call may be mistaken, given a closer DNA end match to TRBJ2-4. The CDR3 contains 15 residues. CDR1 is MGHRA, CDR2 YSYEKL, per germline. CDR3 in amino acids: CASSQDGEGRDIQYF. The CDR3 DNA follows: TGCGCCAGCAGCCAAGATGGGGAGGGGCGAGACATTCAGTACTTC.

The genes are TRBV12-3 or TRBV12-4 and TRBJ1-1; the D gene is possibly TRBD1 (5 bases). The CDR3 has 16 residues. The V and J ends lost 6 bases and 5 bases respectively, with 22 bases between them. CDR3 bases: TGTGCCAGCAGGTCCCGGGGGGTAGGCGGGGGAACTGAAGCTTTCTTT. Protein product: CASRSRGVGGGTEAFF.

This chain joins TRBV20-1 and TRBJ2-5; D not certain. The CDR3 sequence is 11 residues long. V lost 0 bases and J 13 bases, leaving 12 bases between the germline ends. The V gene's germline CDR1 is DFQATT and CDR2 SNEGSKA (reference sequence). The CDR3 sequence: CSARDLGRWYF. As DNA, the CDR3 is TGCAGTGCTAGAGATCTGGGTCGGTGGTACTTC.

Comment on this clonotype: This may arise from a read error, as a much more abundant clone is one base away. The V and J genes are TRBV10-3 and TRBJ2-5; TRBD2 agrees at 8 bases. Germline V gene data show CDR1 as ENHRY and CDR2 as SYGVKD. The CDR3 totals 13 residues. Here the CDR3 DNA reads TGTGCCATCAGTGTAGCGGGAAAAGAGGCCCAGTACTTC. Protein: CAISVAGKEAQYF.

This clonotype has a handful of counts. This sequence joins TRBV5-6 and TRBJ1-6, with a possible D match to TRBD1 (5 bases). CDR1 SGHDT and CDR2 YYEEEE come from the germline V gene. The CDR3 is 16 amino acids. V lost 0 bases, J lost 4 bases, and 11 bases lay in between. CDR3 residues: CASSLAGGPYNSPLHF. The CDR3 DNA is TGTGCCAGCAGCTTGGCCGGGGGTCCTTATAATTCACCCCTCCACTTT.

This rearrangement joins TRBV9 to TRBJ2-1; 7 positions match TRBD1. With the DNA end fitting TRBJ2-7 better, the J assignment may be wrong. Germline V gene sequence: CDR1 SGDLS, CDR2 YYNGEE. The CDR3 loop spans 16 amino acids. The DNA of the CDR3 is TGTGCCAGCAGCGTAGCTCCTACAGGGGCTTACAATGAGCAGTACTTC. Protein sequence: CASSVAPTGAYNEQYF.